The 14 T cell receptor beta chains below all came from one sample that was sequenced in a study of Graves' ophthalmopathy and Graves' hyperthyroidism. The sequenced template was RNA, covering the TCR beta CDR3 region. Investigators did first-round RT-PCR with HTBI primers, then second-round multiplex PCR. TCRdb analysed the multiplex PCR reads with MiXCR anew, one entry per CDR3 protein. The sample contains 450,000 or so distinct CDR3 sequences, 13% to 15% of which appear only once. Input material: blood. Every receptor here comes from a woman aged 25 to 39 with Graves' ophthalmopathy.

The rearrangement joins TRBV12-3 or TRBV12-4 to TRBJ2-7; possible D gene TRBD2, 7 bases. The CDR3 has 15 amino acids. V was shortened by 2 bases and J by 7 bases, with 18 bases between the two germline ends. CDR3 residues: CASSLTGGRFGEQYF. The CDR3 nucleotides are TGTGCCAGCAGTTTAACCGGGGGGCGCTTTGGGGAGCAGTACTTC.

This clonotype was seen more than once but under ten times. The chain couples TRBV20-1 to TRBJ2-5; 7 bases line up with TRBD1. The germline gives CDR1 DFQATT, CDR2 SNEGSKA (reference sequence). CDR3 length equals 16 residues. V lost 1 base to trimming and J lost 1 base; unmatched junction nucleotides: 9. The CDR3 is CSARAPQGVAQETQYF. The CDR3 DNA sequence: TGCAGTGCTAGAGCCCCCCAGGGGGTCGCCCAAGAGACCCAGTACTTC.

This clonotype showed up many times. This chain links TRBV7-9 with TRBJ2-7, with D possibly matching TRBD2 (6 bases). The V end lost 3 bases, the J end lost 3 bases, and 9 bases lay between the germline ends. The CDR3 is made up of 13 amino acids. Germline V gene lookup returns CDR1 SEHNR and CDR2 FQNEAQ (reference sequence). The chain's CDR3 is CASSFGGNYEQYF. The DNA of the CDR3 is TGTGCCAGCAGCTTTGGCGGGAACTACGAGCAGTACTTC.

This chain joins TRBV20-1 and TRBJ2-5; D may be TRBD1 or TRBD2 (5 bases each). This CDR3 has 13 residues. V lost 3 bases and J 11 bases, leaving 19 bases between the germline ends. In germline, CDR1 is DFQATT, CDR2 SNEGSKA (reference sequence). The CDR3 nucleotides read TGCAGTGCTAGTGGGCAGGGAGCCCGTTTTCAGTACTTC. Its protein product is CSASGQGARFQYF.

This clonotype showed up many times. The chain has TRBV7-8 and TRBJ2-5; 14 bases agree with TRBD2. This CDR3 is 19 amino acids long. Germline CDR1 SGHVS, CDR2 FQNEAQ. Losses at the gene ends were 5 bases for V and 2 bases for J; bases not matched to a gene: 13. CDR3 coding DNA: TGTGCCAGCAGCGCGCCCGGGACTAGCGGGAGAAGACGGCAAGAGACCCAGTACTTC. Its translation: CASSAPGTSGRRRQETQYF.

This clonotype was observed many times. The V call is TRBV12-3 or TRBV12-4, the J call TRBJ2-6; no definite D call. Trimming stripped 11 bases from V and 0 bases from J, with 8 bases between. There are 13 residues in the CDR3. In nucleotides, the CDR3 is TGTGCCGGGCACAGCTCTGGGGCCAACGTCCTGACTTTC. Translated: CAGHSSGANVLTF.

This clonotype was counted ten times or more. The chain couples TRBV20-1 to TRBJ2-2, with TRBD1 matching over 8 bases. Per germline, CDR1 DFQATT and CDR2 SNEGSKA (reference sequence). This CDR3 spans 15 amino acids. The V gene end was trimmed by 3 bases and the J gene end by 4 bases; junction bases not matched to a gene: 7. The CDR3 loop is CSASAPGTGTGELFF. In nucleotides, the CDR3 is TGCAGTGCTAGTGCTCCCGGGACAGGCACCGGGGAGCTGTTTTTT.

This clonotype was counted many times. The chain couples TRBV6-1 to TRBJ2-3, with unresolved D. Trimming stripped 10 bases from V and 1 base from J, with 12 bases between. Germline assignment: CDR1 MNHNS and CDR2 SASEGT. The CDR3 loop spans 13 amino acids. The CDR3 sequence: CATLKSGTDTQYF. The CDR3, as DNA: TGTGCCACCTTGAAATCAGGCACAGATACGCAGTATTTT.

As to this clonotype: A much larger clonotype is one base distant, so this may be a read error. The chain has TRBV24-1 and TRBJ1-2; TRBD1 matches at 7 bases. This CDR3 has 15 residues. The junction had 7 bases not matched to a gene; V was cut back by 4 bases and J by 3 bases. Looked up from germline, CDR1 is KGHDR and CDR2 is SFDVKD. The CDR3 protein is CATSDPGGGDYGYTF. The CDR3 region has the DNA TGTGCCACCAGTGACCCAGGGGGTGGAGACTATGGCTACACCTTC.

The gene calls are TRBV3-1 and TRBJ2-3, with 10 bases identical to TRBD2. CDR1 LGHDT and CDR2 YNNKEL come from the germline V gene (reference sequence). CDR3 size: 17 residues. J lost 0 bases, V lost 4 bases, and 7 bases had no gene match. CDR3 nucleotides: TGTGCCAGCAGCCTTACCCGAGCGGGGGGGAGCACAGATACGCAGTATTTT. This sequence encodes CASSLTRAGGSTDTQYF.

This clonotype came up many times. This chain links TRBV12-3 or TRBV12-4 with TRBJ1-5; D remains ambiguous. V was cut by 4 bases and J by 4 bases, with 14 bases left in between. This CDR3 is 15 amino acids long. This CDR3 is CASSSETRPNQPQHF. The CDR3 nucleotides read TGTGCCAGCAGTTCGGAGACAAGGCCAAATCAGCCCCAGCATTTT.

This clonotype was seen many times. The rearrangement uses TRBV15 and TRBJ1-1; D remains ambiguous. V lost 2 bases, J lost 1 base, and 8 bases lay in between. The germline V gene encodes CDR1 LNHNV and CDR2 YYDKDF (reference sequence). The CDR3 has 14 residues. As DNA, the CDR3 is TGTGCCACCAGCAGAATGGGCTGGAACACTGAAGCTTTCTTT. Amino acids: CATSRMGWNTEAFF. The full variable domain, in which reference TRBV15 and TRBJ1-1 provide the parts outside the CDR3, is DAMVIQNPRYQVTQFGKPVTLSCSQTLNHNVMYWYQQKSSQAPKLLFHYYDKDFNNEADTPDNFQSRRPNTSFCFLDIRSPGLGDTAMYLCATSRMGWNTEAFFGQGTRLTVV.

The chain's CDR3 is CASSSLQGNSYEQYF. In DNA, the CDR3 is TGTGCCAGCAGTTCACTACAGGGTAACTCCTACGAGCAGTACTTC. The gene calls are TRBV6-2 or TRBV6-3 and TRBJ2-7; D possibly corresponds to TRBD1 (6 bases). CDR1 and CDR2 (germline): MNHEY, SVGEGT. The CDR3 runs 15 residues. V was cut by 4 bases and J by 0 bases, with 13 bases left in between.

In this sample, this clonotype turned up a few times. The rearrangement links TRBV20-1 to TRBJ2-7; D remains unclear. Germline CDR1 and CDR2: DFQATT and SNEGSKA (reference sequence). The length of the CDR3 is 11 residues. Deletions cut 6 bases from V and 3 bases from J, with 9 bases between. The CDR3 sequence: CSAVSNYEQYF. For the CDR3, the DNA is TGCAGTGCCGTCTCCAACTACGAGCAGTACTTC.